The entry below describes one T cell receptor beta chain. Its antigen is undetermined. This specimen belongs to a study of beta chain features in type 1 diabetes. Study findings and constraints: The study found moderately but significantly shorter TCRB CDR3s in all four CD4+ subsets of Type 1 diabetes patients.

Expressed TCRB transcripts were sequenced after all isolated RNA was converted to cDNA. Data came from immunoSEQ multiplex PCR; TCRdb stores just in-frame clones and leaves some out. The sample holds about 47,000 clones, 35% to 55% seen once. The CDR3 extends over 11 amino acids. Deletions cut 8 bases from V and 2 bases from J, with 10 bases between. Looked up from germline, CDR1 is DFQATT and CDR2 is SNEGSKA (reference sequence). This receptor was taken from a young man with type 1 diabetes. V is TRBV20-1 and J is TRBJ2-7; tentative D call: TRBD1 (6 bases). Sequencing was carried out using stem cell memory CD4+ T cells from blood. The CDR3 protein is CSTGTPYEQYF. DNA for the CDR3: TGCAGTACCGGGACACCCTACGAGCAGTACTTC.